These T cell receptor beta chains were read from a single sample in a study of regulatory T cells in long-lasting Graves disease. TCRdb recomputed calls from the multiplex PCR reads with MiXCR, one row per CDR3 protein. Of about 310,000 distinct CDR3 sequences in the sample, 20% to 25% were seen once. This specimen was peripheral blood mononuclear cells (PBMCs), taken when the disease was refractory, from a patient treated with antithyroid drugs. The receptors stem from a female donor with Graves disease. Both conserved end residues are part of each CDR3. Fields, in order: clone size, J gene, V gene, D gene, CDR3 protein, CDR3 DNA. D genes are given only for firm matches. Some rows have no size entry. The others give once, few or many, or a class for an expanded clone.

>.|TRBJ1-1|TRBV14|.
CASSPMGAAFF
TGTGCCAGCAGCCCCATGGGAGCAGCTTTCTTT
>many|TRBJ2-7|TRBV7-2|.
CASSLGAYEQYF
TGTGCCAGCAGCTTAGGCGCGTACGAGCAGTACTTC
>many|TRBJ2-7|TRBV2|.
CASSANLYEQYF
TGTGCCAGCAGTGCGAATCTCTACGAGCAGTACTTC
>many|TRBJ2-2|TRBV6-2/TRBV6-3|TRBD2
CASSYLLAGSGELFF
TGTGCCAGCAGTTACCTTCTAGCGGGTTCCGGGGAGCTGTTTTTT
>many|TRBJ2-7|TRBV7-2|.
CASTRAGTPPYEQYF
TGTGCCAGCACTAGGGCCGGGACCCCACCCTACGAGCAGTACTTC
>.|TRBJ2-2|TRBV9|TRBD1
CASSISLGTGNTGELFF
TGTGCCAGCAGCATATCCCTGGGGACAGGAAACACCGGGGAGCTGTTTTTT
>.|TRBJ2-7|TRBV5-6|.
CASSFSGEQYF
TGTGCCAGCAGCTTCTCAGGCGAGCAGTACTTC
>few|TRBJ2-1|TRBV6-5|TRBD2
CASSYQAGGPSDEQFF
TGTGCCAGCAGTTACCAAGCGGGAGGGCCGTCGGATGAGCAGTTCTTC
>few|TRBJ1-1|TRBV15|.
CATSRDGKSGSEAFF
TGTGCCACCAGCAGAGATGGAAAGTCGGGCTCTGAAGCTTTCTTT
>few|TRBJ1-6|TRBV30|.
CASGGRISYNSPLHF
TGTGCCTCCGGGGGACGGATTTCATATAATTCACCCCTCCACTTT
>few|TRBJ1-2|TRBV9|.
CASSVVGDDYGYTF
TGTGCCAGCAGCGTAGTAGGGGACGACTATGGCTACACCTTC
>many|TRBJ2-7|TRBV28|.
CASSRHPYEQYF
TGTGCCAGCAGCCGACACCCCTACGAGCAGTACTTC
>.|TRBJ2-7|TRBV20-1|TRBD2
CSARGTSGKSYEQYF
TGCAGTGCTAGAGGGACTAGCGGGAAGTCCTACGAGCAGTACTTC
>.|TRBJ2-4|TRBV20-1|TRBD2
CSARAPGGSRNIQYF
TGCAGTGCTAGAGCCCCCGGGGGGTCAAGAAACATTCAGTACTTC
>.|TRBJ2-6|TRBV5-1|.
CASSLAPQENSGANVLTF
TGCGCCAGCAGCTTGGCCCCCCAGGAAAACTCTGGGGCCAACGTCCTGACTTTC
>.|TRBJ1-1|TRBV27|TRBD1
CASSYRGEAFF
TGTGCCAGCAGTTACAGGGGTGAAGCTTTCTTT
>many|TRBJ1-1|TRBV12-3/TRBV12-4|.
CASSLAGANTEAFF
TGTGCCAGCAGCTTAGCGGGGGCGAACACTGAAGCTTTCTTT
>many|TRBJ2-7|TRBV2|TRBD1
CASRGTVRYEQYF
TGTGCCAGCAGGGGGACAGTCCGCTACGAGCAGTACTTC
>many|TRBJ2-5|TRBV7-2|.
CASSLEEETQYF
TGTGCCAGCAGCTTGGAAGAAGAGACCCAGTACTTC
>many|TRBJ2-5|TRBV28|.
CASRSPRSGVQETQYF
TGTGCCAGCAGATCTCCTCGCTCAGGAGTACAAGAGACCCAGTACTTC
>.|TRBJ2-1|TRBV7-2|TRBD2
CASSLAFTSGYNEQFF
TGTGCCAGCAGCTTAGCCTTTACTAGCGGATATAATGAGCAGTTCTTC
>.|TRBJ1-4|TRBV6-2/TRBV6-3|.
CASSTSDRTLATNEKLFF
TGTGCCAGCAGTACTTCCGACAGGACCCTTGCAACTAATGAAAAACTGTTTTTT
>many|TRBJ1-2|TRBV3-1|.
CASSPGPLGGYGYTF
TGTGCCAGCAGCCCGGGACCTCTGGGGGGCTATGGCTACACCTTC
>.|TRBJ2-5|TRBV19|TRBD2
CASSLGLATTGETQYF
TGTGCCAGTAGTCTGGGACTAGCGACAACGGGAGAGACCCAGTACTTC
>many|TRBJ2-7|TRBV12-3/TRBV12-4|.
CASSLRLEQYF
TGTGCCAGCAGTTTACGACTGGAGCAGTACTTC
>few|TRBJ2-2|TRBV7-2|.
CASSPRVVADTPNTGELFF
TGTGCCAGCAGCCCTAGGGTGGTAGCGGATACTCCGAACACCGGGGAGCTGTTTTTT
>few|TRBJ1-6|TRBV27|.
CASSLWGAEDSPLHF
TGTGCCAGCAGTTTATGGGGGGCAGAGGATTCACCCCTCCACTTT
>.|TRBJ2-7|TRBV19|TRBD2
CASRASGSGYEQYF
TGTGCCAGTAGGGCCAGCGGGAGTGGATACGAGCAGTACTTC
>few|TRBJ2-7|TRBV7-9|.
CASSSGRGTYEQYF
TGTGCCAGCAGCTCGGGACGGGGGACCTACGAGCAGTACTTC
>few|TRBJ1-2|TRBV7-9|.
CASSPTGHDYGYTF
TGTGCCAGCAGCCCCACCGGACATGACTATGGCTACACCTTC
>many|TRBJ2-7|TRBV7-9|TRBD2
CASSLVLAGPYEQYF
TGTGCCAGCAGCTTAGTTCTAGCGGGACCATACGAGCAGTACTTC
>.|TRBJ2-7|TRBV20-1|TRBD1
CSAREDRGPYEQYF
TGCAGTGCTAGGGAGGACAGGGGACCCTACGAGCAGTACTTC
>many|TRBJ1-2|TRBV29-1|TRBD1
CSVGQGDGYTF
TGCAGCGTTGGACAGGGAGATGGCTACACCTTC
>many|TRBJ2-5|TRBV29-1|.
CSVEEEETQYF
TGCAGCGTTGAGGAAGAAGAGACCCAGTACTTC
>few|TRBJ2-7|TRBV7-2|TRBD2
CASSLATSGSYEQYF
TGTGCCAGCAGCTTAGCGACTAGCGGGAGTTACGAGCAGTACTTC
>many|TRBJ2-5|TRBV18|TRBD2
CASSPPSGSGKTQYF
TGTGCCAGCTCGCCCCCTAGCGGGAGTGGGAAGACCCAGTACTTC
>.|TRBJ2-2|TRBV6-2/TRBV6-3|.
CASSYSTTPGELFF
TGTGCCAGCAGTTACTCGACAACGCCCGGGGAGCTGTTTTTT
>many|TRBJ1-5|TRBV20-1|.
CSASGQPQHF
TGCAGTGCTAGTGGCCAGCCCCAGCATTTT
>.|TRBJ2-7|TRBV9|.
CASSVHRPARKGGAYEQYF
TGTGCCAGCAGCGTACACAGACCCGCGCGAAAGGGAGGAGCCTACGAGCAGTACTTC
>few|TRBJ2-7|TRBV4-1|.
CASSQEGGLRGNIVEQYF
TGCGCCAGCAGCCAAGAAGGCGGTCTCAGGGGCAATATCGTCGAGCAGTACTTC
>few|TRBJ2-7|TRBV4-1|TRBD2
CASRPGLAGVAYEQYF
TGCGCCAGCCGGCCGGGACTAGCGGGAGTAGCCTACGAGCAGTACTTC
>few|TRBJ1-5|TRBV19|.
CASSISPGANQPQHF
TGTGCCAGTAGTATCAGCCCCGGGGCCAATCAGCCCCAGCATTTT
>few|TRBJ2-5|TRBV6-2/TRBV6-3|.
CASTYNPASDTPGETQYF
TGTGCCAGCACCTACAATCCGGCTAGCGATACCCCGGGAGAGACCCAGTACTTC
>many|TRBJ1-2|TRBV28|.
CASSLIGAGGYTF
TGTGCCAGCAGTTTAATAGGGGCTGGTGGCTACACCTTC
>many|TRBJ2-5|TRBV9|TRBD2
CASSVSAGVVETQYF
TGTGCCAGCAGCGTATCAGCGGGAGTAGTGGAGACCCAGTACTTC
>.|TRBJ1-5|TRBV25-1|.
CASNQHQSNQPQHF
TGTGCCAGCAACCAACACCAAAGCAATCAGCCCCAGCATTTT
>.|TRBJ2-7|TRBV6-1|TRBD2
CASTKIAGPAYEQYF
TGTGCCAGCACCAAAATAGCGGGACCAGCCTACGAGCAGTACTTC
>.|TRBJ1-4|TRBV3-1|TRBD1
CASRRTGTGNEKLFF
TGTGCCAGCAGACGAACCGGGACAGGGAATGAAAAACTATTTTTT
>few|TRBJ2-7|TRBV10-2|.
CASSAQDSGEQYF
TGCGCCAGCAGTGCGCAGGACTCGGGTGAGCAGTACTTC